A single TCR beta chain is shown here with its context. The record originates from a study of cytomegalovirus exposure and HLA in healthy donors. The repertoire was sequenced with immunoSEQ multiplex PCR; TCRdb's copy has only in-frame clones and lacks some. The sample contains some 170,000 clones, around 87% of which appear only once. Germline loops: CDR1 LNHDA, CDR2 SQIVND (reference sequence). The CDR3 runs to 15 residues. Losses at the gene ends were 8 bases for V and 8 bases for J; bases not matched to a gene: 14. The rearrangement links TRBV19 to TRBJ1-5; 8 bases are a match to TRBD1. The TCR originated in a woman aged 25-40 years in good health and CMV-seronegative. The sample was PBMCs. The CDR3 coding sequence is TGTGCCAGTTCTTACATGGACAGGGCGTGGGAGCCCCAGCATTTT. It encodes CASSYMDRAWEPQHF.